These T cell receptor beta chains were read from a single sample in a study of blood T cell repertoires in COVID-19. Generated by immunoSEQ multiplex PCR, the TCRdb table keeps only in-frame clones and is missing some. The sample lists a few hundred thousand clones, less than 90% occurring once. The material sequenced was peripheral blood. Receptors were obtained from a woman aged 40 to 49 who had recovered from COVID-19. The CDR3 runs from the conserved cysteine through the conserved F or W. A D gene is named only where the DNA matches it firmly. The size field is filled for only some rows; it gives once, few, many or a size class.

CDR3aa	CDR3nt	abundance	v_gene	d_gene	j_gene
CAGRYRDLDNSGANVLTF	TGTGCCGGAAGATACAGGGATCTGGATAACTCTGGGGCCAACGTCCTGACTTTC	.	TRBV30	.	TRBJ2-6
CASSWRTGDSSNQPQHF	TGCGCCAGCAGCTGGAGGACAGGGGATAGTAGCAATCAGCCCCAGCATTTT	.	TRBV5-1	TRBD1	TRBJ1-5
CASSTLDRPQHF	TGTGCCAGCAGCACCCTGGACAGGCCCCAGCATTTT	.	TRBV7-9	.	TRBJ1-5
CASSPGTSGATDTQYF	TGTGCCAGCAGCCCGGGGACTAGCGGGGCCACAGATACGCAGTATTTT	.	TRBV5-4	TRBD2	TRBJ2-3
CASSPRDRVTEAFF	TGTGCCAGCAGCCCCAGGGACAGGGTCACTGAAGCTTTCTTT	.	TRBV7-8	TRBD1	TRBJ1-1
CASRYGLEGAACSYTF	TGTGCCAGCAGATACGGGCTGGAGGGGGCTGCGTGTAGCTACACCTTC	.	TRBV11-3	TRBD1	TRBJ1-2
CASSLGLAGGKETQYF	TGCGCCAGCAGCTTGGGACTAGCGGGGGGTAAAGAGACCCAGTACTTC	once	TRBV5-1	TRBD2	TRBJ2-5
CASSPILQGASSYGYTF	TGTGCCAGTAGCCCTATCTTGCAGGGGGCATCAAGCTATGGCTACACCTTC	.	TRBV19	TRBD1	TRBJ1-2
CASARQSYSGNTIYF	TGTGCCAGCGCCCGACAGAGCTACTCTGGAAACACCATATATTTT	.	TRBV9	.	TRBJ1-3
CASSGATVSGEKLFF	TGTGCCAGTAGCGGAGCGACAGTATCAGGTGAAAAACTGTTTTTT	.	TRBV19	.	TRBJ1-4
CAWSVQGRDNSPLHF	TGTGCCTGGAGTGTACAAGGCAGGGATAATTCACCCCTCCACTTT	.	TRBV30	.	TRBJ1-6